This TCR beta chain was profiled in a study of cytomegalovirus exposure and HLA in healthy donors. Study context: Inside one of the first data releases sat about 85 million unique TCRs taken from HLA-typed donors. Findings and limits, study-wide: Most of the TCR beta V segments (in an earlier analysis) were productive either about 90% or about 30% of the time. Three chains linked to CMV were shown in vitro to be specific for CMV antigens. Sequencing artifact likely explains a cluster of highly shared sequence variants.

In its sample, this clone was seen a few times. Its antigen remains unknown. This CDR3 region has 15 residues. Germline V gives CDR1 LGHNA, CDR2 YSLEER. Trimming stripped 0 bases from V and 12 bases from J, with 20 bases between. With 60 Vbeta and 13 Jbeta primers, the PCR was carried out. The data were produced by immunoSEQ multiplex PCR, yet TCRdb's version contains in-frame clones alone and is incomplete. The sample yields roughly 130,000 clones, over 65% seen once. The sequencing input was PBMCs. This chain uses TRBV4-3 with TRBJ1-2, with D tentatively TRBD1 (6 bases). The receptor's source is a man aged 18 to 35 in good health and CMV-seropositive. The CDR3 spells CASSQDRGGYWSDTF. The DNA of the CDR3 is TGCGCCAGCAGCCAAGATCGGGGGGGCTACTGGAGCGACACCTTC.